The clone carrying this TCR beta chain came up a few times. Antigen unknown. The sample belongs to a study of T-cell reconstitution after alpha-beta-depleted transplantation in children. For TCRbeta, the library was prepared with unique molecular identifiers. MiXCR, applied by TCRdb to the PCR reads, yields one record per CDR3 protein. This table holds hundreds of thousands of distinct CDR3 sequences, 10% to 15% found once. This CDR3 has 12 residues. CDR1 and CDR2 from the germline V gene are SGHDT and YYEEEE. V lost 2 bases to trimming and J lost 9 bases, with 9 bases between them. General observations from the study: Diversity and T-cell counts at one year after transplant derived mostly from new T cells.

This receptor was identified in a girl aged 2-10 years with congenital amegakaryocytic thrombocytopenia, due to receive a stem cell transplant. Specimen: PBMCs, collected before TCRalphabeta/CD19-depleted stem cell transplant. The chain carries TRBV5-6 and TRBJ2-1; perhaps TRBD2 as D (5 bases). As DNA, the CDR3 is TGTGCCAGCAGCTTTAGCGCGCCTGAGCAGTTCTTC. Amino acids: CASSFSAPEQFF. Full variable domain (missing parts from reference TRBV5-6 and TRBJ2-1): DAGVTQSPTHLIKTRGQQVTLRCSPKSGHDTVSWYQQALGQGPQFIFQYYEEEERQRGNFPDRFSGHQFPNYSSELNVNALLLGDSALYLCASSFSAPEQFFGPGTRLTVL.